This passage covers 30 T cell receptor beta chains from one sample sequenced in a study of quantifying T cell responses using KT2 cells. Study summary: cDNA was made from DNase-treated RNA using alpha and beta constant primers.

An oligo carrying a UMI was ligated to the cDNA 3' end. An equimolar mix of RC1.1 and RC1.2 primed the beta chain across TRBC1 and TRBC2. TCRdb re-called the UMI-ligation and nested PCR reads through MiXCR, storing one row per CDR3 protein. The sample records 39,000 or so distinct CDR3 sequences, over 15% being singletons. Sequenced input: PBMCs spiked with cells of the T cell clone KT2. These receptors were taken from a human donor.

This clonotype has a count of ten or more. The chain carries TRBV7-6 and TRBJ2-3, with D uncertain. The V gene's germline CDR1 is SGHVS and CDR2 FNYEAQ. CDR3 length: 14 amino acids. The V gene lost 6 bases and the J gene lost 5 bases, with 15 bases spanning the gap. The CDR3 region has the DNA TGTGCCAGCAGGCCCCTTTCCGGCGGAGATACGCAGTATTTT. It encodes CASRPLSGGDTQYF.

CDR3 in DNA: TGTGCCTCCAGTAGCGGGAGCCCAGATACGCAGTATTTT. Translated: CASSSGSPDTQYF. The rearrangement links TRBV7-3 to TRBJ2-3; 9 bases align to TRBD2. The CDR3 is 13 residues long. V shed 11 bases and J 4 bases; nucleotides not matched to a gene: 7. Per germline, CDR1 SGHTA and CDR2 FQGTGA.

This clonotype has more than one count but fewer than ten. This chain uses TRBV12-3 or TRBV12-4 with TRBJ2-5; TRBD2 matches 13 bases. The CDR3 covers 18 residues. Trimming took 5 bases from V and 6 from J; bases not matched to a gene: 15. The CDR3 reads CASSPGLAGAPHLKTQYF. For the CDR3, the DNA is TGTGCCAGCAGTCCTGGACTAGCGGGAGCCCCCCACCTGAAGACCCAGTACTTC.

The gene calls are TRBV4-1 and TRBJ1-5, with 12 positions matching TRBD1. The CDR3 extends over 18 amino acids. J gave up 7 bases and V 2 bases, and 12 bases lay outside the gene matches. The germline V gene encodes CDR1 MGHRA and CDR2 YSYEKL. For the CDR3, the DNA is TGCGCCAGCAGCCAAACCTCCGGGACAGGGGGCCCTAGACAGCCCCAGCATTTT. Its translation: CASSQTSGTGGPRQPQHF.

This clonotype has just a few counts. V is TRBV27 and J is TRBJ2-1; D assignment may be TRBD1 or TRBD2 (5 bases each). The CDR3 has 11 amino acids. With 7 bases removed from V and 7 bases from J, the gap between germline ends came to 8 bases. Germline assignment: CDR1 MNHEY and CDR2 SMNVEV (reference sequence). The CDR3 sequence: CASKWGNEQFF. The CDR3 region has the DNA TGTGCCAGCAAGTGGGGGAATGAGCAGTTCTTC.

The V and J genes are TRBV9 and TRBJ1-1; perhaps TRBD1 as D (5 bases). Looked up from germline, CDR1 is SGDLS and CDR2 is YYNGEE. The CDR3 is made up of 14 amino acids. V lost 4 bases to trimming and J lost 7 bases, with 17 bases between them. The CDR3 DNA reads as TGTGCCAGCAGCCTGAGTGGGGGGAGACGTGAAGCTTTCTTT. Protein sequence: CASSLSGGRREAFF.

This clonotype was recorded at least ten times. The chain has TRBV29-1 and TRBJ1-1; no definite D call. This CDR3 contains 11 residues. Germline V gives CDR1 SQVTM, CDR2 ANQGSEA. Trimming took 3 bases from V and 6 from J, leaving 8 bases between them. Here the CDR3 reads CSVDLGAEAFF. The CDR3 DNA follows: TGCAGCGTTGATCTAGGCGCTGAAGCTTTCTTT.

The rearrangement links TRBV6-1 to TRBJ2-3, with D tentatively TRBD2 (5 bases). CDR3 size: 16 residues. Germline-derived CDR1 and CDR2 are MNHNS and SASEGT. The CDR3 DNA reads TGTGCAAGAAGTGAAATAACTAGACTGGCAGTAGATACGCAGTATTTT. Translating it yields CARSEITRLAVDTQYF.

The chain recombines TRBV3-1 with TRBJ2-1; D perhaps matches TRBD1 (6 bases). The V gene's germline CDR1 is LGHDT and CDR2 YNNKEL (reference sequence). The CDR3 has 12 amino acids. V lost 6 bases and J 9 bases, leaving 12 bases between the germline ends. The CDR3 loop is CASSNRVGEQFF. The DNA for the CDR3 is TGTGCCAGCAGTAACAGGGTAGGTGAGCAGTTCTTC.

This clonotype showed up just a few times. The rearrangement joins TRBV18 to TRBJ2-1; D is perhaps TRBD2 (6 bases). Germline loops: CDR1 KGHSH, CDR2 LQKENI. The CDR3 is 17 residues long. Trimming cost V 0 bases and J 0 bases, with 12 bases left between them. CDR3 amino acids: CASSPPLAGSSYNEQFF. CDR3 bases: TGTGCCAGCTCACCACCCCTCGCGGGGTCCTCCTACAATGAGCAGTTCTTC.

The sample holds many counts of this clonotype. The DNA of the CDR3 is TGCGCCAGCAGCTTAGGTTCGGGGACCTTGTACGAGCAGTACTTC. Its translation is CASSLGSGTLYEQYF. The gene calls are TRBV5-1 and TRBJ2-7; D might be TRBD1 or TRBD2, each matching 5 bases. The CDR3 is 15 amino acids. With 2 bases removed from V and 4 bases from J, the gap between germline ends came to 16 bases. CDR1 is SGHRS, CDR2 YFSETQ, per germline.

This chain joins TRBV6-1 and TRBJ1-6, with D unresolved. V gave up 6 bases and J gave up 6 bases, with 6 bases separating them. There are 12 residues in the CDR3. Germline V gives CDR1 MNHNS, CDR2 SASEGT. CDR3 residues: CASRGPNSPLHF. CDR3 DNA: TGTGCCAGCAGGGGCCCTAATTCACCCCTCCACTTT.

This clonotype was found a few times. The chain has TRBV10-3 and TRBJ2-5; 7 bases are shared with TRBD1. This CDR3 spans 13 amino acids. Germline V lookup: CDR1 ENHRY, CDR2 SYGVKD. With V trimmed by 3 bases and J by 3 bases, 1 base remained unmatched. The CDR3 sequence: CAISDRGKETQYF. The CDR3 region has the DNA TGTGCCATCAGTGACAGGGGGAAAGAGACCCAGTACTTC.

The V gene is TRBV11-2, the J gene TRBJ2-7; 9 nucleotides agree with TRBD1. J lost 5 bases, V lost 5 bases, and 4 bases had no gene match. The CDR3 consists of 13 residues. The germline V gene has CDR1 SGHAT and CDR2 FQNNGV. This chain's CDR3 is CASSTWTGDEQYF. In DNA, the CDR3 is TGTGCCAGCAGCACCTGGACAGGGGACGAGCAGTACTTC.

The CDR3 loop is CASSEGSQVNEQFF. CDR3 in DNA: TGTGCCAGCAGTGAGGGTTCCCAGGTCAATGAGCAGTTCTTC. The chain joins TRBV6-1 to TRBJ2-1; no clear D gene. CDR1 is MNHNS, CDR2 SASEGT, per germline. V gave up 3 bases and J gave up 6 bases, with 12 bases separating them. CDR3 length: 14 amino acids.

The CDR3 DNA follows: TGCAGTACCAGGTCGGGTAACGCCCCCTACGAGCAGTACTTC. Its protein product is CSTRSGNAPYEQYF. The rearrangement uses TRBV20-1 and TRBJ2-7; D ambiguous. The ends were cut back, 8 bases at V and 2 bases at J, with 19 bases in the middle. This CDR3 comprises 14 residues. Germline CDR1 is DFQATT and CDR2 is SNEGSKA (reference sequence).

The chain is built from TRBV30 and TRBJ2-2; D is tentatively TRBD1 or TRBD2 (5 bases each). The germline V gene has CDR1 GTSNPN and CDR2 SVGIG (reference sequence). CDR3 size: 15 residues. Trimming shortened V by 4 bases and J by 0 bases, and 12 bases separated the two germline ends. CDR3: CAWTEGTANTGELFF. The DNA of the CDR3 is TGTGCCTGGACAGAAGGGACGGCGAACACCGGGGAGCTGTTTTTT.

This clonotype has just a few counts. The V call is TRBV9, the J call TRBJ2-3; D unclear. The CDR3 is made up of 12 amino acids. Germline V gene data show CDR1 as SGDLS and CDR2 as YYNGEE. The germline V and J ends were trimmed by 4 bases and 5 bases, with 8 bases remaining between them. The CDR3 is CASSSIGDTQYF. In DNA form, the CDR3 reads TGTGCCAGCAGCTCCATAGGAGATACGCAGTATTTT.

The chain couples TRBV25-1 to TRBJ1-1, with 7 bases aligning to TRBD1. The CDR3 has 13 residues. The V and J ends lost 4 bases and 7 bases, in that order; junction bases with no gene match: 6. Germline V CDR1 and CDR2: MGHDK, SYGVNS. For the CDR3, the DNA is TGTGCCAGCAGTGTAGGGGCAGGGGGTGAAGCTTTCTTT. Amino acid sequence: CASSVGAGGEAFF.

The chain carries TRBV2 and TRBJ2-3; D is unclear. This CDR3 contains 13 residues. Trimming pared 7 bases from V and 1 base from J, leaving 9 bases between. CDR1 is SNHLY, CDR2 FYNNEI, per germline. The CDR3 region is CASTRLRTDTQYF. The CDR3 nucleotides read TGTGCCAGCACTCGACTCCGCACAGATACGCAGTATTTT.

The J gene is TRBJ2-1, the V gene TRBV12-3 or TRBV12-4, with D uncertain. Trimming took off 5 bases at V and 2 bases at J, with 16 bases between the two ends. The CDR3 covers 16 residues. The CDR3 loop is CASSPPGSGPYNEQFF. CDR3 nucleotides: TGTGCCAGCAGTCCGCCCGGGTCCGGACCCTACAATGAGCAGTTCTTC.

This chain joins TRBV7-9 and TRBJ1-6; D uncertain. This CDR3 has 15 residues. The germline gives CDR1 SEHNR, CDR2 FQNEAQ (reference sequence). V was shortened by 5 bases and J by 4 bases, with 12 bases between the two germline ends. The CDR3 sequence is CASSTTNRYNSPLHF. As DNA, the CDR3 is TGTGCCAGCAGCACAACGAATCGATATAATTCACCCCTCCACTTT.

This clonotype was counted at least ten times. The rearrangement links TRBV24-1 to TRBJ2-7, with D perhaps being TRBD1 or TRBD2 (5 bases each). V was clipped by 9 bases and J by 2 bases, with 7 bases between them. This CDR3 spans 11 amino acids. The germline V gene encodes CDR1 KGHDR and CDR2 SFDVKD. CDR3 sequence reads: CATGTTYEQYF. CDR3 DNA: TGTGCCACCGGGACCACCTACGAGCAGTACTTC.

The rearrangement joins TRBV12-3 or TRBV12-4 to TRBJ1-1; D is perhaps TRBD1 (6 bases). The ends were cut back, 5 bases at V and 1 base at J, with 11 bases in the middle. This CDR3 contains 14 residues. The CDR3 protein is CASSPRTANTEAFF. CDR3 DNA: TGTGCCAGCAGTCCACGGACAGCGAACACTGAAGCTTTCTTT.

This clonotype has a count of ten or more. The rearrangement uses TRBV5-4 and TRBJ2-3, with D tentatively TRBD2 (5 bases). Germline values: CDR1 SGHNT, CDR2 YYREEE (reference sequence). V lost 0 bases and J lost 4, with 12 bases in between. The CDR3 is 15 amino acids. In DNA, the CDR3 is TGTGCCAGCAGCTTGGAGGTTCGGGAATCAGATACGCAGTATTTT. Its translation: CASSLEVRESDTQYF.

This clonotype was found a few times. This chain links TRBV12-3 or TRBV12-4 with TRBJ2-2; D ambiguous. V was cut by 5 bases and J by 1 base, with 8 bases left in between. The CDR3 spans 14 residues. The CDR3 spells CASSTSRNTGELFF. CDR3 coding DNA: TGTGCCAGCAGTACATCAAGGAACACCGGGGAGCTGTTTTTT.

This clonotype has more than one count but fewer than ten. This chain uses TRBV6-6 with TRBJ1-5, with D unresolved. The germline CDR1 and CDR2 sequences are MNHNY and SVGAGI (reference sequence). This CDR3 spans 14 amino acids. The V gene lost 2 bases and the J gene lost 0 bases, with 5 bases spanning the gap. The CDR3 bases are TGTGCCAGCAGTTACATAAATAGCAATCAGCCCCAGCATTTT. Translation: CASSYINSNQPQHF.

This clonotype came up a few times. This chain joins TRBV11-2 and TRBJ2-2, with 13 bases that match TRBD2. The CDR3 loop spans 14 amino acids. Trimming cost V 6 bases and J 6 bases; bases outside gene matches: 1. Per the germline V gene, CDR1 is SGHAT and CDR2 is FQNNGV. Written as DNA, the CDR3 is TGTGCCAGCAGGGGACTAGCGGGACCCGGGGAGCTGTTTTTT. It yields the protein CASRGLAGPGELFF.

This clonotype was counted ten times or more. CDR3 residues: CASSQTWASGSSYNEQFF. The DNA for the CDR3 is TGTGCCAGCAGCCAGACGTGGGCTAGCGGTAGCTCCTACAATGAGCAGTTCTTC. The chain couples TRBV11-3 to TRBJ2-1; 7 nucleotides match TRBD2. The germline V gene encodes CDR1 SGHNT and CDR2 YENEEA. The V gene end was trimmed by 5 bases and the J gene end by 0 bases; junction bases not matched to a gene: 13. The CDR3 is 18 amino acids. The variable domain in full, completed from reference TRBV11-3 and TRBJ2-1, reads EAGVVQSPRYKIIEKKQPVAFWCNPISGHNTLYWYLQNLGQGPELLIRYENEEAVDDSQLPKDRFSAERLKGVDSTLKIQPAELGDSAVYLCASSQTWASGSSYNEQFFGPGTRLTVL.

This clonotype showed up just a few times. The chain recombines TRBV5-1 with TRBJ1-1; D is possibly TRBD1 (5 bases). V was cut by 7 bases and J by 1 base, with 11 bases left in between. CDR1 SGHRS and CDR2 YFSETQ come from the germline V gene. There are 13 residues in the CDR3. CDR3 sequence: CASSRVSNTEAFF. Written as DNA, the CDR3 is TGCGCCAGCTCCAGGGTGTCGAACACTGAAGCTTTCTTT.